These 19 T cell receptor beta chains were all obtained from the same sample, sequenced in a study of T-cell memory formation after mild COVID-19. One entry per CDR3 protein results from TCRdb running MiXCR on the 5' RACE reads. The table lists roughly 280,000 distinct CDR3 sequences, around 15% of them singletons. The sample comprised PBMCs or a T cell subset sorted from them (not recorded which). The receptors derive from a man in his late teens or twenties who had mild COVID-19 (a few samples of this study predate the infection). Cell type and time point are not known.

This clonotype has only a few counts. The V and J genes are TRBV4-3 and TRBJ1-2; 7 bases are a match to TRBD1. V trimming: 5 bases; J trimming: 4 bases; junction bases outside the gene matches: 10. Per the germline V gene, CDR1 is LGHNA and CDR2 is YSLEER. The CDR3 loop spans 15 amino acids. Written as DNA, the CDR3 is TGCGCCAGCAGCTTCCAACGACAGGGAGTCTATGGCTACACCTTC. It encodes CASSFQRQGVYGYTF.

V usage is TRBV6-5 and J usage is TRBJ1-1, with D hard to call. With 2 bases removed from V and 4 bases from J, the gap between germline ends came to 11 bases. Germline values: CDR1 MNHEY, CDR2 SVGAGI. CDR3 length equals 14 residues. CDR3 bases: TGTGCCAGCAGTTACATATCGGGGTTCACTGAAGCTTTCTTT. Translation gives CASSYISGFTEAFF.

This clonotype was detected only a few times. The chain combines TRBV28 with TRBJ2-1, with 8 bases matching TRBD2. CDR3 length: 16 residues. Looked up from germline, CDR1 is MDHEN and CDR2 is SYDVKM. Unmatched junction bases numbered 7, after V lost 2 bases and J lost 4 bases. The CDR3 bases are TGTGCCAGCAGTTTAGGAACGGGGGGGAATTACAATGAGCAGTTCTTC. Its protein is CASSLGTGGNYNEQFF.

The chain carries TRBV5-6 and TRBJ2-7; tentatively, D is TRBD1 or TRBD2 (5 bases each). The CDR3 runs to 16 residues. Germline V gene lookup returns CDR1 SGHDT and CDR2 YYEEEE. Trimming removed 1 base at V and 5 bases at J, with 19 bases between. CDR3 nucleotides: TGTGCCAGCAGCTTGCTCTTGGGGGATAAGGCGGACGAGCAGTACGTC. It translates to CASSLLLGDKADEQYV.

The chain is built from TRBV5-1 and TRBJ2-3, with a tentative D call TRBD1 (5 bases). Trimming pared 4 bases from V and 3 bases from J, leaving 15 bases between. CDR1 and CDR2 from the germline V gene are SGHRS and YFSETQ. This CDR3 has 15 amino acids. This CDR3 is CASSLLGRATDTQYF. For the CDR3, the DNA is TGCGCCAGCAGCCTCCTTGGCAGGGCGACAGATACGCAGTATTTT. Based on the CDR3 plus reference TRBV5-1 and TRBJ2-3, the full variable domain is KAGVTQTPRYLIKTRGQQVTLSCSPISGHRSVSWYQQTPGQGLQFLFEYFSETQRNKGNFPGRFSGRQFSNSRSEMNVSTLELGDSALYLCASSLLGRATDTQYFGPGTRLTVL.

The sample holds a few counts of this clonotype. The rearrangement joins TRBV20-1 to TRBJ2-5, with D possibly being TRBD1 or TRBD2 (6 bases each). Germline V gene data show CDR1 as DFQATT and CDR2 as SNEGSKA (reference sequence). CDR3 length: 14 amino acids. V lost 6 bases, J lost 5 bases, and 19 bases lay in between. This chain's CDR3 is CSAPPGGGRETQYF. DNA for the CDR3: TGCAGTGCGCCCCCAGGAGGGGGTCGGGAGACCCAGTACTTC.

In this sample, this clonotype turned up a few times. The chain recombines TRBV5-1 with TRBJ1-3, with a possible D match to TRBD1 (5 bases). V lost 0 bases to trimming and J lost 0 bases, with 16 bases between them. The CDR3 consists of 18 residues. The germline V gene encodes CDR1 SGHRS and CDR2 YFSETQ. Here the CDR3 DNA reads TGCGCCAGCAGCTTGGATGGGGCAGCTTTTCCCTCTGGAAACACCATATATTTT. It encodes CASSLDGAAFPSGNTIYF.

This chain connects TRBV5-6 to TRBJ2-7; D remains unclear. CDR1 and CDR2 (germline): SGHDT, YYEEEE. The CDR3 is made up of 13 amino acids. Between the trimmed V and J ends, which lost 2 bases and 2 bases, there was a span of 8 bases. CDR3 sequence reads: CASSFPGTYEQYV. The DNA of the CDR3 is TGTGCCAGCAGCTTCCCCGGAACCTACGAGCAGTACGTC.

V usage is TRBV6-2 or TRBV6-3 and J usage is TRBJ2-7, with D unclear. The CDR3 loop spans 15 amino acids. Germline CDR1 reads MNHEY; CDR2 reads SVGEGT. Trimming removed 0 bases at V and 1 base at J, with 10 bases between. This chain's CDR3 is CASSYSVVESYEQYF. CDR3 in DNA: TGTGCCAGCAGTTACTCGGTTGTGGAGTCCTACGAGCAGTACTTC.

This clonotype was counted between two and nine times. The V call is TRBV5-1, the J call TRBJ1-1; possibly TRBD1 for D (6 bases). Trimming left V 4 bases short and J 5 bases short, with 18 bases between. Looked up from germline, CDR1 is SGHRS and CDR2 is YFSETQ. This CDR3 comprises 15 residues. The CDR3 DNA reads TGCGCCAGCAGCCCTTTGGGGGGGGCTGGAACTGAAGCTTTCTTT. Protein product: CASSPLGGAGTEAFF.

The chain carries TRBV7-9 and TRBJ2-1; TRBD2 aligns across 8 bases. After removal of 5 bases from V and 10 bases from J, the junction contained 16 bases not matched to a gene. Germline V lookup: CDR1 SEHNR, CDR2 FQNEAQ (reference sequence). This CDR3 comprises 16 residues. This chain's CDR3 is CASSPRPSGPLKEQFF. In nucleotides, the CDR3 is TGTGCCAGCAGCCCTAGGCCTAGCGGGCCCCTGAAGGAGCAGTTCTTC.

This clonotype was found many times. The rearrangement uses TRBV28 and TRBJ1-1; D uncertain. CDR3 length: 11 amino acids. V dropped 6 bases and J dropped 2 bases, with 4 bases sitting between them. Germline CDR1 and CDR2: MDHEN and SYDVKM. Here the CDR3 DNA reads TGTGCCAGCAGCTCTAACACTGAAGCTTTCTTT. This encodes CASSSNTEAFF.

V and J are TRBV6-2 or TRBV6-3 and TRBJ2-7; no clear D. Trimming removed 6 bases at V and 2 bases at J, with 11 bases between. The germline V gene has CDR1 MNHEY and CDR2 SVGEGT. The length of the CDR3 is 13 residues. CDR3 bases: TGTGCCAGCAGAGTACCGGGCGCCTACGAGCAGTACGTC. This codes for CASRVPGAYEQYV.

The chain couples TRBV24-1 to TRBJ2-2; TRBD2 is a possible D gene (6 bases). Trimming stripped 5 bases from V and 7 bases from J, with 13 bases between. The CDR3 has 14 residues. Germline CDR1 KGHDR, CDR2 SFDVKD. The CDR3 sequence is CATSVSSTSGELFF. CDR3 DNA sequence: TGTGCCACCAGTGTCTCCTCGACTAGCGGGGAGCTGTTTTTT.

This clonotype was counted a few times. The chain has TRBV20-1 and TRBJ1-3; D might be TRBD1 (6 bases). This CDR3 comprises 15 residues. Looked up from germline, CDR1 is DFQATT and CDR2 is SNEGSKA (reference sequence). V was pared by 1 base and J by 0 bases, with 10 bases between. The DNA for the CDR3 is TGCAGTGCTAGAGCCAGGGGCAACTCTGGAAACACCATATATTTT. This gives the protein CSARARGNSGNTIYF.

This clonotype was seen a handful of times. The rearrangement uses TRBV27 and TRBJ2-7; 9 bases are shared with TRBD1. J lost 2 bases, V lost 6 bases, and 5 bases had no gene match. In germline, CDR1 is MNHEY, CDR2 SMNVEV (reference sequence). The CDR3 covers 14 residues. CDR3 DNA sequence: TGTGCCAGCAGACAAGGGACAGGGCCCTACGAGCAGTACGTC. It yields the protein CASRQGTGPYEQYV.

The chain has TRBV6-5 and TRBJ2-2; either TRBD1 or TRBD2 may supply D (7 bases each). Trimming took 5 bases from V and 5 from J, leaving 18 bases between them. Germline V gene data show CDR1 as MNHEY and CDR2 as SVGAGI. This CDR3 is 16 amino acids long. Here the CDR3 reads CASSAGGTARTGELFF. In nucleotides, the CDR3 is TGTGCCAGCAGTGCCGGGGGGACAGCTCGAACCGGGGAGCTGTTTTTT.

V usage is TRBV7-6 and J usage is TRBJ2-7, with a tentative D call TRBD2 (5 bases). V lost 5 bases, J lost 3 bases, and 11 bases lay in between. The CDR3 contains 13 residues. CDR1 SGHVS and CDR2 FNYEAQ come from the germline V gene. The CDR3 DNA is TGTGCCAGCAGCCCCCTAGGGAGCTACGAGCAGTACGTC. Translation: CASSPLGSYEQYV.

The CDR3: CASSRSVGNEQYV. In DNA form, the CDR3 reads TGTGCCAGCAGCCGGTCGGTGGGCAACGAGCAGTACGTC. This chain joins TRBV5-5 and TRBJ2-7; D ambiguous. Trimming pared 4 bases from V and 5 bases from J, leaving 13 bases between. CDR3 length: 13 amino acids. Germline V gives CDR1 SGHKS, CDR2 YYEKEE (reference sequence).